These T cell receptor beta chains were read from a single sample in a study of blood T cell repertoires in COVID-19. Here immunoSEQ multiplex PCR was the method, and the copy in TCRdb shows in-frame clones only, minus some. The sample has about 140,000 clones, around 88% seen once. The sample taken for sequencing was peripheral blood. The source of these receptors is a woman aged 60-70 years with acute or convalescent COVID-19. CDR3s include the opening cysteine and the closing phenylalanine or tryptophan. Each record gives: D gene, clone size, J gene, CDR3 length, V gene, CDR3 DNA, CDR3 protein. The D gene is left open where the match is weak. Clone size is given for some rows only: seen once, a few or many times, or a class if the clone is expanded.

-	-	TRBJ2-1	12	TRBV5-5	TGTGCCAGCAGCTTAAACAGCGGTGAGCAGTTCTTC	CASSLNSGEQFF
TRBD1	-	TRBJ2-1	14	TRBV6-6	TGTGCCAGCGCACAGGGGGCGTCCTACAATGAGCAGTTCTTC	CASAQGASYNEQFF
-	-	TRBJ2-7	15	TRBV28	TGTGCCAGCAGTTTATCGCCGGGACAACCCACGGTGGGGTACTTC	CASSLSPGQPTVGYF
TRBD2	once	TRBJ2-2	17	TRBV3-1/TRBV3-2	TGTGCCAGCAGCCAAATCCCACCCGCGGGAGGGACCGGGGAGCTGTTTTTT	CASSQIPPAGGTGELFF
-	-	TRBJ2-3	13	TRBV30	TGTGCCCGGTCTTTCTCTTACAGTGATACGCAGTATTTT	CARSFSYSDTQYF
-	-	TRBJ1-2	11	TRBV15	TGTGCCACCAGCAGAGATAATATGTACACCTTC	CATSRDNMYTF
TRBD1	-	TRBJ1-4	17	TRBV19	TGTGCCAGTAACCCGACAGGGGGCGCGGAACCGAATGAAAAACTGTTTTTT	CASNPTGGAEPNEKLFF
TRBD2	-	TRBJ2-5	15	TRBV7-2	TGTGCCAGCAGCTTAGCCCATTCGGGGGGTGAATCCCAGTACTTC	CASSLAHSGGESQYF
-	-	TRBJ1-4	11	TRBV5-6	TGTGCCAGCAACCGGGGGTCGGAACTGTTTTTT	CASNRGSELFF
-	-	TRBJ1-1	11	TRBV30	TGTGCCTGGAGTGTGGGGGGAGAAGCTTTCTTT	CAWSVGGEAFF
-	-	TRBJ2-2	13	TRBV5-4	TGTGCCAGCAGCCCCCGTTTTACCGGGGAGCTGTTTTTT	CASSPRFTGELFF
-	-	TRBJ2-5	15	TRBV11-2	TGTGCCAGCAGCCGGGCAGGGTTATTCCAAGAGACCCAGTACTTC	CASSRAGLFQETQYF
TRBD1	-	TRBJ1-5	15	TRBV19	TGTGCCAGTGATGTGACAGGGGGAAGCAATCAGCCCCAGCATTTT	CASDVTGGSNQPQHF
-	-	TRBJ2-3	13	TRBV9	TGTGCCAGCAGCGTAGGACTGGGAGATACGCAGTATTTT	CASSVGLGDTQYF
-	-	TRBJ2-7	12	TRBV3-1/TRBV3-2	TGTGCCAGCAGCCCCGGGGTCTACGAGCAGTACTTC	CASSPGVYEQYF
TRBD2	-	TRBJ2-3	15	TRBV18	TGTGCCAGCTCACCACTGTACGGGGGGACAGATACGCAGTATTTT	CASSPLYGGTDTQYF
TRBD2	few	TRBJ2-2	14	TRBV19	TGTGCCAGTCGGACTAGCGGGAACACCGGGGAGCTGTTTTTT	CASRTSGNTGELFF
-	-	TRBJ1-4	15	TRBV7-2	TGTGCCAGCAGCTTAGTGACAGCAACTAATGAAAAACTGTTTTTT	CASSLVTATNEKLFF
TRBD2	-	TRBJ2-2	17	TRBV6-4	TGTGCCAGCAGTCCACTAGCGGGGGGGCCTCAAACCGGGGAGCTGTTTTTT	CASSPLAGGPQTGELFF
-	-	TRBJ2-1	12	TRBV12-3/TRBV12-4	TGTGCCAGCAGCGTACAGGGTTTTGAGCAGTTCTTC	CASSVQGFEQFF
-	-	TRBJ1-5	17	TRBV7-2	TGTGCCAGCAGCCCCCTCATGACAACGGAGGGCAATCAGCCCCAGCATTTT	CASSPLMTTEGNQPQHF
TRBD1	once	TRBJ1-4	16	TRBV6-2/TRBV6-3	TGTGCCAGCAGTTACTCATACGGGACAGTAAATGAAAAACTGTTTTTT	CASSYSYGTVNEKLFF
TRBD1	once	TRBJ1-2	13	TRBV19	TGTGCCAGTAGCCCGACAGGGACTTCTGGCTACACCTTC	CASSPTGTSGYTF
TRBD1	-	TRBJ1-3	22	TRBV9	TGTGCCAGCAGCGTAGGGACGGGGACAGGGGGCGGCGGAGGTCTCTCTGGAAACACCATATATTTT	CASSVGTGTGGGGGLSGNTIYF
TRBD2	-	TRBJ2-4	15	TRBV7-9	TGTGCCAGCAGCCGGACTAGCGGGGGCGAAAACATTCAGTACTTC	CASSRTSGGENIQYF
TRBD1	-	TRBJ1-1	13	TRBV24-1	TGTGCCACCAGTCACAGGGGGCACACTGAAGCTTTCTTT	CATSHRGHTEAFF
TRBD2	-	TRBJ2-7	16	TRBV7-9	TGTGCCAGCAGCTTAGAGGGGGCTAGCGGGGTCAACGAGCAGTACTTC	CASSLEGASGVNEQYF
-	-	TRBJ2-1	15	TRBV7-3	TGTGCCAGCAGCTTAGGGCAGGGGTCCTACAATGAGCAGTTCTTC	CASSLGQGSYNEQFF
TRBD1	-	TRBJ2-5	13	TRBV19	TGTGCCAGTAGTAACCTCAGGGGGGAGACCCAGTACTTC	CASSNLRGETQYF
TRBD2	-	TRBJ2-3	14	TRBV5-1	TGCGCCAGCGAATATAGCGGGAACACAGATACGCAGTATTTT	CASEYSGNTDTQYF
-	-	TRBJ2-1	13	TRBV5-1	TGCGCCAGCAGCTCACCCAGGAGGGATGAGCAGTTCTTC	CASSSPRRDEQFF
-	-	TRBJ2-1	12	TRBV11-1	TGTGCCAGCAGCTTGCAGGGCGGTGAGCAGTTCTTC	CASSLQGGEQFF
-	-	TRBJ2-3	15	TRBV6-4	TGTGCCAGCAGTGACTCTGGCAGTACCACAGATACGCAGTATTTT	CASSDSGSTTDTQYF
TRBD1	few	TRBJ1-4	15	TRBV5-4	TGTGCCAGCAGCTCCGGGACAGGAACTAATGAAAAACTGTTTTTT	CASSSGTGTNEKLFF
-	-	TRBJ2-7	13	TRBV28	TGTGCCAGCACCCTATCAGGGTTCTACGAGCAGTACTTC	CASTLSGFYEQYF
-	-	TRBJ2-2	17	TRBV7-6	TGTGCCAGCAGCTTAGCCTCTGGTGGCAGAAACACCGGGGAGCTGTTTTTT	CASSLASGGRNTGELFF
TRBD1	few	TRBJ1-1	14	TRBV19	TGTGCCAGTAGTTCACAGGGGGCGTACACTGAAGCTTTCTTT	CASSSQGAYTEAFF
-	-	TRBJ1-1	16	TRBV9	TGTGCCAGCAGCTCCCTCGGAGGACTTTTGAACACTGAAGCTTTCTTT	CASSSLGGLLNTEAFF
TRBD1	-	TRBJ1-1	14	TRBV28	TGTGCCAGCAGTCGAACAGGGGGCGCTTTAAAAGCTTTCTTT	CASSRTGGALKAFF
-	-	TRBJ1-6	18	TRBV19	TGTGCCAGTAGTGGCACCGACAGGAGAAGCTCCTATAATTCACCCCTCCACTTT	CASSGTDRRSSYNSPLHF
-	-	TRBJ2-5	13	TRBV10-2	TGCGCCAGCAGTCTAGGAGGAGGTGAGACCCAGTACTTC	CASSLGGGETQYF
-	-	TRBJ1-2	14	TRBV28	TGTGCCAGCAGTTTTGGGCATATCACCTATGGCTACACCTTC	CASSFGHITYGYTF
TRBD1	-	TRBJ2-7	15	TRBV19	TGTGCCAGTAGGCTTACACAGGGGGCTCCCTACGAGCAGTACTTC	CASRLTQGAPYEQYF
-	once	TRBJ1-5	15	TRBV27	TGTGCCAGCAGTAAGACGGTCGGGTCCGGTCAGCCCCAGCATTTT	CASSKTVGSGQPQHF
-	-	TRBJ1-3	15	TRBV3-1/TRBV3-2	TGTGCCAGCAGCCAGGATAGCCTCTCTGGAAACACCATATATTTT	CASSQDSLSGNTIYF
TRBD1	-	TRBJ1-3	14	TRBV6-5	TGTGCCAGCCGAGACAGGGCCCCTGGAAACACCATATATTTT	CASRDRAPGNTIYF
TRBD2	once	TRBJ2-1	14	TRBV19	TGTGCCAGTAGTAGCGGGGGGGCCATCAATGAGCAGTTCTTC	CASSSGGAINEQFF
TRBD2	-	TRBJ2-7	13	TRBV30	TGTGCCTGGAGTGGGACTAGCATCTACGAGCAGTACTTC	CAWSGTSIYEQYF
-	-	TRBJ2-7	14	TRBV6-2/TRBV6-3	TGTGCCAGCAGTTACTCGCCGGGGGCCTACGAGCAGTACTTC	CASSYSPGAYEQYF
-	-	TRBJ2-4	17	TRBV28	TGTGCCAGCAGTTTTAGGAGGACAGTCCTGGCCAAAAACATTCAGTACTTC	CASSFRRTVLAKNIQYF
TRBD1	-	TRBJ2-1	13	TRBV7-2	TGTGCCAGCAGCTTGGACAGGGACAATGAGCAGTTCTTC	CASSLDRDNEQFF
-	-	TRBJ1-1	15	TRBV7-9	TGTGCCAGCAGCTTACCACAGGGACTGAACACTGAAGCTTTCTTT	CASSLPQGLNTEAFF
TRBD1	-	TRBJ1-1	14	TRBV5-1	TGCGCCAGCAGCCCAGGGACAGAGAACACTGAAGCTTTCTTT	CASSPGTENTEAFF
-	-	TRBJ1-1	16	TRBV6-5	TGTGCCAGCAGTTACAGTGCTGGCGGGGCGAACACTGAAGCTTTCTTT	CASSYSAGGANTEAFF